This T cell receptor beta chain is from a study of cytomegalovirus exposure and HLA in healthy donors. On this clone itself: The antigen is not known.

Both 60 Vbeta primers and 13 Jbeta primers went into the PCR. TCRdb's copy holds only in-frame clones and misses some; the assay was immunoSEQ multiplex PCR. This repertoire shows approximately 110,000 clones, about 73% found once; its top ten account for approximately 4.1%. Study-wide findings and caveats: A later analysis showed HLA-associated TCR beta chains outstripping equally common others in clonal expansion.

Nominally healthy donors were sampled, though unrecorded immune exposures were likely. The germline gives CDR1 SGHNT, CDR2 YYREEE (reference sequence). The CDR3 is 15 amino acids. J was trimmed by 4 bases and V by 1 base; bases with no gene match: 7. J is TRBJ1-1 and V is TRBV5-4, with TRBD1 matching 7 bases. The specimen was PBMCs. The sequence came from a woman aged 40 to 50 in good health and CMV-seronegative. The CDR3 spells CASSLNRGLSTEAFF. In nucleotides, the CDR3 is TGTGCCAGCAGCTTGAACAGGGGATTAAGCACTGAAGCTTTCTTT.